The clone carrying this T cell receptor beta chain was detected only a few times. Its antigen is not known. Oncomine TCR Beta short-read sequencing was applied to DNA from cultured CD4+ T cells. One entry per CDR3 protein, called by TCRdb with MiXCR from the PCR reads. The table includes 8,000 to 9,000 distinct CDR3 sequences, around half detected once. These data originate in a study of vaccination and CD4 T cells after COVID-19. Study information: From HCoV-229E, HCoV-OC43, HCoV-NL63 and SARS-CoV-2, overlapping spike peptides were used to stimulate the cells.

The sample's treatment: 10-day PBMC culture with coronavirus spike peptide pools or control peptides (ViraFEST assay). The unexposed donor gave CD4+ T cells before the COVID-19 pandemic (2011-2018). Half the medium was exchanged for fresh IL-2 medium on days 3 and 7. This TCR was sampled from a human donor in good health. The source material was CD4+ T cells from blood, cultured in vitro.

CDR3 residues: CASSLQGAANYGYTF. CDR3 DNA: TGTGCCAGCAGTCTACAGGGGGCCGCAAACTATGGCTACACCTTC. This chain connects TRBV6-1 to TRBJ1-2, with 9 bases aligning to TRBD1. CDR1 is MNHNS and CDR2 is SASEGT in the germline V gene. The trim removed 5 bases at V and 2 bases at J, leaving 6 bases unmatched. The length of the CDR3 is 15 residues.